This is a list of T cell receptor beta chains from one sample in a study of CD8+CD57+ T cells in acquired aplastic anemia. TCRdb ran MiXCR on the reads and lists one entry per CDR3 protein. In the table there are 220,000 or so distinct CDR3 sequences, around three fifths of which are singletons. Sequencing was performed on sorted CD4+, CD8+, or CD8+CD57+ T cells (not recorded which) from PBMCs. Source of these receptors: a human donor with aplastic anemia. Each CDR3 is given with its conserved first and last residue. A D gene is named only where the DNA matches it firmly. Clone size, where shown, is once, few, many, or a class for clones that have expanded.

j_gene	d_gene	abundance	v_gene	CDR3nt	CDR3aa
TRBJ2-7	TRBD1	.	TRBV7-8	TGTGCCAGCAGCTCCCCGGGACAGGACCTCTACGAGCAGTACTTC	CASSSPGQDLYEQYF
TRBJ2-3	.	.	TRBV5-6	.	CASRGGVNTGELFFGTDTQYF
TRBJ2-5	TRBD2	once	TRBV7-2	TGTGCCAGCAGCCCCATGCGAGTAGCGGGAGGGGTTGGAGAGACCCAGTACTTC	CASSPMRVAGGVGETQYF
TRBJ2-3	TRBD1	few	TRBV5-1	TGCGCCAGCAACCTGGACAGGGGATCAGATACGCAGTATTTT	CASNLDRGSDTQYF
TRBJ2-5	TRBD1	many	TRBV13	TGTGCCAGCAGCTTAGACAGGGGCGGTGGGCAAGAGACCCAGTACTTC	CASSLDRGGGQETQYF
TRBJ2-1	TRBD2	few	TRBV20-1	TGCAGTGCTAGAGATCCCTCAACTACTAGCGGGAGGGCCGATCAGCAGTTCTTC	CSARDPSTTSGRADQQFF
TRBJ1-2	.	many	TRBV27	TGTGCCAGCAGTTTATCGCCAGGAGGCTATGGCTACACCTTC	CASSLSPGGYGYTF
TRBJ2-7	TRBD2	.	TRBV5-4	TGTGCCAGCAGCCCCGTCTTGACTAGCGGAGAGTACGAGCAGTACTTC	CASSPVLTSGEYEQYF
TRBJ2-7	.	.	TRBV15	TGTGCCACCAGCAGCTTGGCCGGGTTCCCCCTCCACGAGCAGTACTTC	CATSSLAGFPLHEQYF
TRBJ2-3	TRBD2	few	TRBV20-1	TGCAGTGCTAGACTAGCGGGGGGCACAGATACGCAGTATTTT	CSARLAGGTDTQYF
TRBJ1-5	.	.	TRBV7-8	TGTGCCAGCAGCTCACTACAAGGTCAGCCCCAGCATTTT	CASSSLQGQPQHF
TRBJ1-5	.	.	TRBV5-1	TGCGCCAGCAGCCTCGAAGCAGGGTCCGATCAGCCCCAGCATTTT	CASSLEAGSDQPQHF
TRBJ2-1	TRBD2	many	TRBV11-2	TGTGCCAGCAGCTTAGATCGGAACAGCGGGGATGCCTACAATGAGCAGTTCTTC	CASSLDRNSGDAYNEQFF
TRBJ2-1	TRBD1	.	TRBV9	TGTGCCAGCAGCGTAGTCCAGGGGGCGGCCAATGAGCAGTTCTTC	CASSVVQGAANEQFF
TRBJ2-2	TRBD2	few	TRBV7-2	TGTGCCAGCAGCTTAACGCTAATAGCGGGAGGGAACACCGGGGAGCTGTTTTTT	CASSLTLIAGGNTGELFF
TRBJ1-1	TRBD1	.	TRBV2	TGTGCCAGGGGCTTCACAGGGGACACTGAAGCTTTCTTT	CARGFTGDTEAFF
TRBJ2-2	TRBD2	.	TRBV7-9	TGTGCCAGCAGCTTGACTAGCGTGGGCACCGGGGAGCTGTTTTTT	CASSLTSVGTGELFF
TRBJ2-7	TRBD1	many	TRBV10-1	TGCGCCAGGGGGGACAGTCCTTACGAGCAGTACTTC	CARGDSPYEQYF
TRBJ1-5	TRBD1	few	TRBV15	TGTGCCACCAGCAGAGGGACAGGGAACAATCAGCCCCAGCATTTT	CATSRGTGNNQPQHF
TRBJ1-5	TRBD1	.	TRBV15	TGTGCCACCAGCAGACAGGGGGCCCATCAGCCCCAGCATTTT	CATSRQGAHQPQHF
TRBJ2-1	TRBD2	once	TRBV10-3	TGTGCCATCAGTGATAGGGAGGGCCCGTCAGATGAGCAGTTCTTC	CAISDREGPSDEQFF
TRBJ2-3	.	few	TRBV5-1	TGCGCCAGCAGCTTGTCTGGCGGATCAGATACGCAGTATTTT	CASSLSGGSDTQYF
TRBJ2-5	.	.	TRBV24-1	TGTGCCACCAGTGAAGCCCTTGGGGCTACTAAGCAAGAGACCCAGTACTTC	CATSEALGATKQETQYF
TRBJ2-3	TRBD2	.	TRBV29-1	TGCAGCGTTGACCTCCTAGCGGGAGGGCTTTCCGCTACGCAGTATTTT	CSVDLLAGGLSATQYF
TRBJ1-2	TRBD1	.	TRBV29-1	TGCAGCGTTTCGACAGGGGAGGACTATGGCTACACCTTC	CSVSTGEDYGYTF
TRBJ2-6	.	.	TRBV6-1	TGTGCCAGCAGTGACCAGGGGTTTGGGGCCAACGTCCTGACTTTC	CASSDQGFGANVLTF
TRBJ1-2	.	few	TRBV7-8	TGTGCCAGCAGCTTAGCCTTTGGGGTGGCGTCTGACTATGGCTACACCTTC	CASSLAFGVASDYGYTF
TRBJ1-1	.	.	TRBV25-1	TGTGCCGGTGCCCCAAGGGGGTATCTCACTGAAGCTTTCTTT	CAGAPRGYLTEAFF
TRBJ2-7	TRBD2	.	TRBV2	TGTGCCAGCAGTGAAGCCCCCACCGGCGGGAGCTCCACCTACGAGCAGTACTTC	CASSEAPTGGSSTYEQYF
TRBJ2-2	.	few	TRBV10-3	TGTGCCATCAGTGGAGACGGGGAGCTGTTTTTT	CAISGDGELFF
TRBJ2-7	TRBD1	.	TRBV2	TGTGCCAGCAAAGGACAGGGAGGAGCGCGGGAGCAGTACTTC	CASKGQGGAREQYF
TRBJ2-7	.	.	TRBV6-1	TGTGCCAGCAGTTTTACACAGGGAGGCGAGCAGTACTTC	CASSFTQGGEQYF
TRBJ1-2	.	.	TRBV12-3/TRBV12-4	TGTGCCAGCAGTTTATTCGTGGGGTCTGGCTACACCTTC	CASSLFVGSGYTF
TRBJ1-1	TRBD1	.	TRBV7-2	TGTGGGGCCGACAGGGGGATGAACACTGAAGCTTTCTTT	CGADRGMNTEAFF
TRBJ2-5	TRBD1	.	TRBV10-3	TGTGCCATCAACGACAGGGGCGACCGTGACGGGGAGACCCAGTACTTC	CAINDRGDRDGETQYF
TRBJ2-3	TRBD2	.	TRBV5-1	TGCGCCAGCAGCTTGGGGCCAGCGGGGGGCACAGATACGCAGTATTTT	CASSLGPAGGTDTQYF
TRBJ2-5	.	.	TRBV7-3	TGTGCCAGCAGCTTTTCTGGGACGCAAGAGACCCAGTACTTC	CASSFSGTQETQYF
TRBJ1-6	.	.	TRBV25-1	TGTGCCAGCAGTGGCCTCGGAAATTCACCCCTCCACTTT	CASSGLGNSPLHF
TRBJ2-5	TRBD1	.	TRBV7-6	TGTGCCAGCAGCTCCGGACAGGGGGCAGAGACCCAGTACTTC	CASSSGQGAETQYF
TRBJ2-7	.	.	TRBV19	TGTGCTGCCGGGGACCGGAGGTACGAGCAGTACTTC	CAAGDRRYEQYF
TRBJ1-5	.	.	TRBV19	TGTGCCAGTAGTATACAGGGGTGGAGCAATCAGCCCCAGCATTTT	CASSIQGWSNQPQHF
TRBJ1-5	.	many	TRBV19	TGTGCCAGTATGCCCTCAGGAGGGAGCAATCAGCCCCAGCATTTT	CASMPSGGSNQPQHF
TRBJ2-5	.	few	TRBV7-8	TGTGCCAGCAGCCTCAAAGGGATAGCGGTCGGTGAGACCCAGTACTTC	CASSLKGIAVGETQYF
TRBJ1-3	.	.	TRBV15	TGTGCCACCGGGGAGCGTTTGGGTGGAAACACCATATATTTT	CATGERLGGNTIYF
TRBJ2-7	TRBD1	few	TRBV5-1	TGCGCCAGCAGGTCCGGACAGGGGGGGGAGGGCGAGCAGTACTTC	CASRSGQGGEGEQYF
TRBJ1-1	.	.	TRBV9	TGTGCCAGCAGCCCCCCCATCGGGGTCCGAGGGACTTTCTTT	CASSPPIGVRGTFF
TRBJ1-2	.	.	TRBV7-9	TGTGCCAGCAGCACACCCCCGGGAGGGGGTGACTATGGCTACACCTTC	CASSTPPGGGDYGYTF
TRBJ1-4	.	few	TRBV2	TGTGCCAGCAGATGGGAGGGACTAAATGAAAAACTGTTTTTT	CASRWEGLNEKLFF
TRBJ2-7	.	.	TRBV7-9	TGCGCCAGCAGCCAAGCCACGCAGGGGGGCCCCAACGAGCAGTACTTC	CASSQATQGGPNEQYF
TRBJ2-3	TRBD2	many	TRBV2	TGTGCCAGCAGTGAAGCGGGGTGGGGAGGGGCAGATACGCAGTATTTT	CASSEAGWGGADTQYF
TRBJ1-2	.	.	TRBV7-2	TGTGCCAGCAGCTTAGTTGACTATGGCTACACCTTC	CASSLVDYGYTF
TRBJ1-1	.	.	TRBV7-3	TGTGCCAGCAGCTTAGCGATGAATACTGAAGCTTTCTTT	CASSLAMNTEAFF
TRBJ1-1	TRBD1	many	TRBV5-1	TGCGCCAGCAGGTCCGGACAGGGGGGCACTGAAGCTTTCTTT	CASRSGQGGTEAFF
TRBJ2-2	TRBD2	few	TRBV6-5	TGTGCCAGCAGTGAACGGTGGGAGGGCTTCGGGGAGCTGTTTTTT	CASSERWEGFGELFF
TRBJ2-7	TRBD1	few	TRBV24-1	TGTGCCACCAGTGATGGACAGGGGTACCCCTACGAGCAGTACTTC	CATSDGQGYPYEQYF
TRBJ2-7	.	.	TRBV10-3	TGTGCCATCAGTGTCGCGGACACCTCCTACGAGCAGTACTTC	CAISVADTSYEQYF